This T cell receptor beta chain was sequenced in a study of control samples from healthy donors and cancer patients. TCRdb's copy holds only in-frame clones and misses some; the assay was immunoSEQ multiplex PCR. The sample holds 160,000 or so clones, approximately 94% seen once. This CDR3 has 13 residues. V gave up 6 bases and J gave up 0 bases, with 6 bases separating them. Germline V gene data show CDR1 as SQVTM and CDR2 as ANQGSEA. Sequenced input: blood. V gene TRBV29-1 combines with J gene TRBJ2-6; no firm D call. The source of this sequence is a woman in her forties in good health. The CDR3 region has the DNA TGCAGCGTCCCCTTCTCTGGGGCCAACGTCCTGACTTTC. Its translation is CSVPFSGANVLTF.